These 25 T cell receptor beta chains came from one sample sequenced in a study of T cell clones after liver transplantation. TCRdb's copy holds only in-frame clones and misses some; the assay was immunoSEQ multiplex PCR. The table records roughly 57,000 clones, 70% to 75% of them present only once. The input for sequencing was CD4+ T cells from blood, taken before liver transplant. These receptors were obtained from a human donor who received a liver transplant.

V is TRBV5-1 and J is TRBJ1-4; 9 bases are a match to TRBD1. This CDR3 is built from 14 residues. The germline gives CDR1 SGHRS, CDR2 YFSETQ. Germline trimming cut 4 bases from V and 7 bases from J; bases unmatched to any gene: 5. In nucleotides, the CDR3 is TGCGCCAGCAGCCCTACAGGGGGCGGTGAAAAACTGTTTTTT. This codes for CASSPTGGGEKLFF.

This clone has at least ten counts. This sample also contains other DNA sequences that code for the same CDR3. The J gene is TRBJ2-1, the V gene TRBV7-3, with TRBD2 matching 7 bases. J gave up 5 bases and V 5 bases, and 3 bases lay outside the gene matches. The CDR3 is 13 amino acids. Germline assignment: CDR1 SGHTA and CDR2 FQGTGA. The CDR3 nucleotides are TGTGCCAGCAGCCCCGGGGGGAACAATGAGCAGTTCTTC. Translation: CASSPGGNNEQFF.

The rearrangement links TRBV9 to TRBJ1-1; tentative D call: TRBD1 (6 bases). The CDR3 covers 13 residues. Trimming pared 0 bases from V and 3 bases from J, leaving 6 bases between. CDR1 and CDR2 (germline): SGDLS, YYNGEE. CDR3 in amino acids: CASSVAGDTEAFF. CDR3 nucleotide sequence: TGTGCCAGCAGCGTAGCAGGGGACACTGAAGCTTTCTTT. The whole variable domain, filled in from reference TRBV9 and TRBJ1-1, reads DSGVTQTPKHLITATGQRVTLRCSPRSGDLSVYWYQQSLDQGLQFLIQYYNGEERAKGNILERFSAQQFPDLHSELNLSSLELGDSALYFCASSVAGDTEAFFGQGTRLTVV.

This clone was counted once. The V gene is TRBV5-1, the J gene TRBJ2-2, with TRBD2 matching 7 bases. CDR3 size: 13 residues. Germline CDR1 is SGHRS and CDR2 is YFSETQ. Trimming took 3 bases from V and 5 from J; bases not matched to a gene: 1. CDR3 DNA: TGCGCCAGCAGCTCCGGGGGGACCGGGGAGCTGTTTTTT. It yields the protein CASSSGGTGELFF. Full variable domain (remainder filled in from reference TRBV5-1 and TRBJ2-2): KAGVTQTPRYLIKTRGQQVTLSCSPISGHRSVSWYQQTPGQGLQFLFEYFSETQRNKGNFPGRFSGRQFSNSRSEMNVSTLELGDSALYLCASSSGGTGELFFGEGSRLTVL.

The rearrangement links TRBV19 to TRBJ2-7; no definite D call. Germline V gives CDR1 LNHDA, CDR2 SQIVND (reference sequence). Deletions cut 3 bases from V and 6 bases from J, with 12 bases between. The CDR3 consists of 13 residues. In nucleotides, the CDR3 is TGTGCCAGTAGTATCGGTCGTGGTGGCGAGCAGTACTTC. Its protein product is CASSIGRGGEQYF.

This clone was observed a few times. The rearrangement joins TRBV15 to TRBJ2-7, with 9 positions matching TRBD1. CDR1 LNHNV and CDR2 YYDKDF come from the germline V gene (reference sequence). CDR3 length: 15 amino acids. V trimming: 5 bases; J trimming: 6 bases; junction bases outside the gene matches: 11. The CDR3, as DNA: TGTGCCACCAGCGGATCCGGGACAGGGTCCCTCGAGCAGTACTTC. Protein product: CATSGSGTGSLEQYF. Full variable domain (outside the CDR3, taken from reference TRBV15 and TRBJ2-7): DAMVIQNPRYQVTQFGKPVTLSCSQTLNHNVMYWYQQKSSQAPKLLFHYYDKDFNNEADTPDNFQSRRPNTSFCFLDIRSPGLGDTAMYLCATSGSGTGSLEQYFGPGTRLTVT.

The rearrangement joins TRBV6-6 to TRBJ2-1; possible D gene TRBD2, 5 bases. V lost 5 bases, J lost 9 bases, and 14 bases lay in between. CDR1 is MNHNY, CDR2 SVGAGI, per germline (reference sequence). The CDR3 runs 13 residues. The CDR3, as DNA: TGTGCCAGCAGTACCCCTGGGAGACGTGAGCAGTTCTTC. It specifies CASSTPGRREQFF.

V is TRBV10-2 and J is TRBJ1-1; TRBD1 is a possible D gene (6 bases). Trimming took 8 bases from V and 1 from J, leaving 14 bases between them. Germline V gene lookup returns CDR1 WSHSY and CDR2 SAAADI. CDR3 length equals 14 residues. The chain's CDR3 is CASRATGTNTEAFF. The DNA for the CDR3 is TGCGCCAGCCGTGCCACAGGGACGAACACTGAAGCTTTCTTT.

This clone occurred many times. The gene calls are TRBV28 and TRBJ1-3, with TRBD1 identical over 8 bases. CDR1 is MDHEN, CDR2 SYDVKM, per germline. This CDR3 is built from 14 residues. V gave up 7 bases and J gave up 4 bases; unmatched junction bases: 6. This chain's CDR3 is CASNNRGGGNTIYF. In nucleotides, the CDR3 is TGTGCCAGCAACAACAGGGGGGGCGGAAACACCATATATTTT.

The chain employs TRBV5-4 and TRBJ2-5, with 7 bases fitting TRBD1. Germline trimming cut 4 bases from V and 2 bases from J; bases unmatched to any gene: 8. The CDR3 length is 15 residues. In germline, CDR1 is SGHNT, CDR2 YYREEE (reference sequence). CDR3 in amino acids: CASSPTGDGQETQYF. As DNA, the CDR3 is TGTGCCAGCAGCCCTACAGGGGACGGACAAGAGACCCAGTACTTC.

The chain is built from TRBV7-2 and TRBJ2-1; 14 bases are shared with TRBD2. This CDR3 region has 16 residues. V lost 7 bases, J lost 5 bases, and 7 bases stayed unmatched. CDR1 and CDR2 from the germline V gene are SGHTA and FQGNSA. The CDR3 DNA reads as TGTGCCAGCAACGAAAGGGGACTAGCGGGGGACAATGAGCAGTTCTTC. This sequence encodes CASNERGLAGDNEQFF.

The chain combines TRBV2 with TRBJ2-6; the D is unclear. This CDR3 contains 14 residues. Germline V lookup: CDR1 SNHLY, CDR2 FYNNEI. V was trimmed by 6 bases and J by 1 base, leaving 7 bases between them. Here the CDR3 reads CASRARSGANVLTF. For the CDR3, the DNA is TGTGCCAGCAGGGCTAGGTCTGGGGCCAACGTCCTGACTTTC.

This clone came up a few times. The rearrangement joins TRBV4-2 to TRBJ2-7, with D possibly being TRBD1 (5 bases). This CDR3 has 17 amino acids. Germline CDR1 and CDR2: LGHNA and YNFKEQ. V lost 0 bases and J lost 0, with 15 bases in between. The CDR3 nucleotides are TGTGCCAGCAGCCAAGATCTAAGGGCAGGGCTCTCCTACGAGCAGTACTTC. It yields the protein CASSQDLRAGLSYEQYF.

The chain couples TRBV6-5 to TRBJ1-5; D gene ambiguous. The V gene lost 0 bases and the J gene lost 3 bases, with 9 bases spanning the gap. This CDR3 comprises 15 residues. Germline V gene data show CDR1 as MNHEY and CDR2 as SVGAGI. For the CDR3, the DNA is TGTGCCAGCAGTTACTCCTTAGCAGACAATCAGCCCCAGCATTTT. This encodes CASSYSLADNQPQHF.

The CDR3: CASSQDRRGLGSGANVLTF. The CDR3 coding sequence is TGTGCCAGCAGCCAAGATAGGAGGGGCCTGGGGTCCGGGGCCAACGTCCTGACTTTC. The chain couples TRBV4-2 to TRBJ2-6, with D perhaps matching TRBD2 (6 bases). CDR1 is LGHNA and CDR2 is YNFKEQ in the germline V gene. The CDR3 runs to 19 residues. Trimming left V 0 bases short and J 4 bases short, with 19 bases between.

The V call is TRBV10-2, the J call TRBJ2-1; D is possibly TRBD2 (6 bases). The CDR3 extends over 13 amino acids. V lost 6 bases and J 5 bases, leaving 11 bases between the germline ends. The germline V gene has CDR1 WSHSY and CDR2 SAAADI. The CDR3 region has the DNA TGCGCCAGCAGCCCCGCGGGGAACAATGAGCAGTTCTTC. This codes for CASSPAGNNEQFF.

The V gene is TRBV4-1, the J gene TRBJ1-5; tentatively, D is TRBD1 (6 bases). The germline V and J ends were trimmed by 1 base and 2 bases, with 12 bases remaining between them. This CDR3 is built from 16 residues. Looked up from germline, CDR1 is MGHRA and CDR2 is YSYEKL. The chain's CDR3 is CASSQVPGQGNQPQHF. CDR3 nucleotides: TGCGCCAGCAGCCAAGTTCCGGGACAAGGCAATCAGCCCCAGCATTTT.

This chain uses TRBV9 with TRBJ2-2; TRBD2 might be the D (7 bases). Germline-derived CDR1 and CDR2 are SGDLS and YYNGEE. V lost 2 bases, J lost 4 bases, and 12 bases lay in between. The CDR3 runs 15 residues. CDR3 DNA sequence: TGTGCCAGCAGCGTGGGGGGGCGGGGCACCGGGGAGCTGTTTTTT. Its translation is CASSVGGRGTGELFF.

This chain uses TRBV11-2 with TRBJ2-4; D is perhaps TRBD2 (7 bases). CDR3 length: 15 residues. Germline assignment: CDR1 SGHAT and CDR2 FQNNGV. Trimming left V 5 bases short and J 5 bases short, with 16 bases between. The CDR3 protein is CASSKDLGGENIQYF. CDR3 DNA sequence: TGTGCCAGCAGCAAAGACCTAGGGGGGGAAAACATTCAGTACTTC.

The chain recombines TRBV6-5 with TRBJ1-2; D might be TRBD1 (6 bases). The CDR3 contains 13 residues. Germline V gives CDR1 MNHEY, CDR2 SVGAGI. V lost 7 bases and J lost 7, with 16 bases in between. Here the CDR3 reads CASIRRDTGGYTF. Here the CDR3 DNA reads TGTGCCAGCATCCGACGGGACACGGGTGGCTACACCTTC.

A remark on this clone: The same CDR3 can be traced to other DNA sequences in this sample. CDR3 loop: CASSETGGEAFF. In nucleotides, the CDR3 is TGTGCCAGCAGTGAAACCGGGGGTGAAGCTTTCTTT. The chain combines TRBV6-1 with TRBJ1-1; D may be TRBD1 (5 bases). V was pared by 2 bases and J by 7 bases, with 8 bases between. CDR3 length equals 12 residues. The germline V gene encodes CDR1 MNHNS and CDR2 SASEGT.

This chain joins TRBV2 and TRBJ2-3; D is perhaps TRBD1 (6 bases). The length of the CDR3 is 14 residues. The germline CDR1 and CDR2 sequences are SNHLY and FYNNEI. V dropped 5 bases and J dropped 4 bases, with 13 bases sitting between them. CDR3 DNA: TGTGCCAGCAGTTCAGGGGATTTTGCAGATACGCAGTATTTT. It translates to CASSSGDFADTQYF. Full variable domain (missing parts from reference TRBV2 and TRBJ2-3): EPEVTQTPSHQVTQMGQEVILRCVPISNHLYFYWYRQILGQKVEFLVSFYNNEISEKSEIFDDQFSVERPDGSNFTLKIRSTKLEDSAMYFCASSSGDFADTQYFGPGTRLTVL.

This sequence joins TRBV2 and TRBJ2-3, with 13 bases fitting TRBD2. There are 16 residues in the CDR3. Trimming took 4 bases from V and 0 from J; bases not matched to a gene: 1. Germline V gives CDR1 SNHLY, CDR2 FYNNEI. For the CDR3, the DNA is TGTGCCAGCAGTGGGGGACTAGCGGGGAGCACAGATACGCAGTATTTT. This encodes CASSGGLAGSTDTQYF. The whole variable domain, filled in from reference TRBV2 and TRBJ2-3, reads EPEVTQTPSHQVTQMGQEVILRCVPISNHLYFYWYRQILGQKVEFLVSFYNNEISEKSEIFDDQFSVERPDGSNFTLKIRSTKLEDSAMYFCASSGGLAGSTDTQYFGPGTRLTVL.

This clone was seen a handful of times. The CDR3 loop reads CASSLGQGRNEQFF. CDR3 coding DNA: TGTGCCAGCAGCTTAGGACAGGGCCGCAATGAGCAGTTCTTC. J is TRBJ2-1 and V is TRBV7-9; 7 bases are a match to TRBD1. V gave up 1 base and J gave up 6 bases; unmatched junction bases: 3. Per germline, CDR1 SEHNR and CDR2 FQNEAQ (reference sequence). The CDR3 runs 14 residues. Filled out from reference TRBV7-9 and TRBJ2-1, the complete variable domain reads DTGVSQNPRHKITKRGQNVTFRCDPISEHNRLYWYRQTLGQGPEFLTYFQNEAQLEKSRLLSDRFSAERPKGSFSTLEIQRTEQGDSAMYLCASSLGQGRNEQFFGPGTRLTVL.

The J gene is TRBJ1-2, the V gene TRBV11-2; D is unclear. Germline lookup yields CDR1 SGHAT and CDR2 FQNNGV. The V end was cut by 5 bases, the J end by 5 bases, with 15 bases between. The CDR3 totals 14 residues. The CDR3 DNA reads as TGTGCCAGCAGCACCCACAGTGGGTCTTATGGCTACACCTTC. This gives the protein CASSTHSGSYGYTF. Drawing the rest from reference TRBV11-2 and TRBJ1-2, the complete variable domain is EAGVAQSPRYKIIEKRQSVAFWCNPISGHATLYWYQQILGQGPKLLIQFQNNGVVDDSQLPKDRFSAERLKGVDSTLKIQPAKLEDSAVYLCASSTHSGSYGYTFGSGTRLTVV.